A single T cell receptor beta chain is shown here with its context. What it binds is not known. The entry originates in a study of cytomegalovirus exposure and HLA in healthy donors. Study findings and constraints: The study flagged some 170 TCR beta chains as cytomegalovirus-associated.

TCRdb keeps only in-frame clones here, not all; method: immunoSEQ multiplex PCR. The sample carries 55,000 to 80,000 clones, 85% to 95% recorded once. Germline CDR1 is SNHLY and CDR2 is FYNNEI. The ends were cut back, 7 bases at V and 3 bases at J, with 15 bases in the middle. The CDR3 spans 14 residues. V is TRBV2 and J is TRBJ1-1, with a weak D call TRBD1 (5 bases). This clonotype was obtained from a man aged 18 to 30 in good health and CMV-seronegative. Sequences were obtained from PBMCs. The CDR3 DNA reads as TGTGCCAGCAAACCTGAGGGACTGGACACTGAAGCTTTCTTT. This translates into CASKPEGLDTEAFF.